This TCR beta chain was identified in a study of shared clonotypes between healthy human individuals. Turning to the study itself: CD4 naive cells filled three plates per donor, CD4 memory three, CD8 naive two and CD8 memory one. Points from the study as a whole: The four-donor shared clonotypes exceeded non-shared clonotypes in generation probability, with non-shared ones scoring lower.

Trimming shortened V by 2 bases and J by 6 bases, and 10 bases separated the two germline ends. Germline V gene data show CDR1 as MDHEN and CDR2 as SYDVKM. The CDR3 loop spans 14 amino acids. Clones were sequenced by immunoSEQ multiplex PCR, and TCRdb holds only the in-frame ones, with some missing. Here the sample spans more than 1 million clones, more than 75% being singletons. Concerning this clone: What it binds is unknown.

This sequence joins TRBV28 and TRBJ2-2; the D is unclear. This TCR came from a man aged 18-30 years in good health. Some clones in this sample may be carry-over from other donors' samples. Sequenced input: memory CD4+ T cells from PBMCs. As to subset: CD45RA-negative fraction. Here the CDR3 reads CASSLRAGPGELFF. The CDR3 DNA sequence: TGTGCCAGCAGTTTACGAGCCGGGCCCGGGGAGCTGTTTTTT. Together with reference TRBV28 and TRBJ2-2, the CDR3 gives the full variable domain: DVKVTQSSRYLVKRTGEKVFLECVQDMDHENMFWYRQDPGLGLRLIYFSYDVKMKEKGDIPEGYSVSREKKERFSLILESASTNQTSMYLCASSLRAGPGELFFGEGSRLTVL.